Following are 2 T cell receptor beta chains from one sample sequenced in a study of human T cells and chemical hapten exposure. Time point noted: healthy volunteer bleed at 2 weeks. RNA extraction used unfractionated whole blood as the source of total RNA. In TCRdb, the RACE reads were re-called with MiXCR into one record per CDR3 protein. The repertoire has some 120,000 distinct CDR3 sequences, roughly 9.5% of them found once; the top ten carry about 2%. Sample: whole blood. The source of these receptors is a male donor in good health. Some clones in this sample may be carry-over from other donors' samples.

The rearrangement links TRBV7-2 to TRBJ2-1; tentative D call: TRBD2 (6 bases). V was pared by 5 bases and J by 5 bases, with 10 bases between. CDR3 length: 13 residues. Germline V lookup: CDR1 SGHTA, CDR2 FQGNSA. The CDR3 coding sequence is TGTGCCAGCAGCCTGACTAGGAACAATGAGCAGTTCTTC. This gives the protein CASSLTRNNEQFF.

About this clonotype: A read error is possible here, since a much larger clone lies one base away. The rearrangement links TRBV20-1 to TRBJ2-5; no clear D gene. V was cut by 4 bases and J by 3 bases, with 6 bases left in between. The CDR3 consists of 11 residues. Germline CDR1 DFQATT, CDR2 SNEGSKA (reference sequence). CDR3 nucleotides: TGCAGTGCTATCTGGAAAGAGACCCAGTACTTC. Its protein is CSAIWKETQYF.